The 2 T cell receptor beta chains below were found in one sample sequenced in a study of shared clonotypes between healthy human individuals. Sequencing was performed with immunoSEQ multiplex PCR; in TCRdb, only in-frame clones are kept and a portion is missing. Among 2 million or so clones, about 95% were seen once, and the ten largest hold 1% to 1.3%. Naive CD8 cells comprised CD45RO-negative, CCR7-positively selected cells, excluding terminally differentiated effector memory CD45RA+ cells. The sequencing input was naive CD8+ T cells sorted from blood. The source is a man aged 18 to 30 in good health.

The chain joins TRBV7-6 to TRBJ1-1; a weak D match, TRBD1 (6 bases). Trimming left V 1 base short and J 6 bases short, with 12 bases between. The CDR3 covers 14 residues. The V gene's germline CDR1 is SGHVS and CDR2 FNYEAQ. CDR3 sequence (DNA): TGTGCCAGCAGCTTAGTAGGTGAGGGGGCTGAAGCTTTCTTT. Its translation: CASSLVGEGAEAFF.

A note on this clone: This sample includes further DNA sequences coding for the same CDR3. This chain joins TRBV30 and TRBJ1-5; TRBD1 matches 9 bases. J was trimmed by 4 bases and V by 1 base; bases with no gene match: 2. This CDR3 contains 14 residues. The germline CDR1 and CDR2 sequences are GTSNPN and SVGIG (reference sequence). The CDR3 protein is CAWSGGQGNQPQHF. The DNA of the CDR3 is TGTGCCTGGAGTGGCGGACAGGGGAATCAGCCCCAGCATTTT.